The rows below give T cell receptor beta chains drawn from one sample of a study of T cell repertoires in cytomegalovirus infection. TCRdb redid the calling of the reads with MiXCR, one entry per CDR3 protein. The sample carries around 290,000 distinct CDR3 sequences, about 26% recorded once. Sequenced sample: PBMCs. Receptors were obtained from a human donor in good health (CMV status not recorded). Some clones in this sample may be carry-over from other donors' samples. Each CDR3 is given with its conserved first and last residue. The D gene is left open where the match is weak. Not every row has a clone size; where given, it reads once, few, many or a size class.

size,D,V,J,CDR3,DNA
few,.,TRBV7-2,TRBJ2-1,CASSLGVSPNEQFF,TGTGCCAGCAGCTTAGGGGTTAGCCCCAATGAGCAGTTCTTC
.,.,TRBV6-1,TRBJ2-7,CASSEADRFSYEQYF,TGTGCCAGCAGTGAGGCGGACAGATTCTCGTACGAGCAGTACTTC
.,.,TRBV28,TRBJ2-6,CASSPLLVSGANVLTF,TGTGCCAGCAGTCCCCTATTGGTCTCTGGGGCCAACGTCCTGACTTTC
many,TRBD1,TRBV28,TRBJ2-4,CASSLQGAAKNIQYF,TGTGCCAGCAGTTTACAGGGGGCGGCCAAAAACATTCAGTACTTC
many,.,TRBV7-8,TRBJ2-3,CASSHRGSTDTQYF,TGTGCCAGCAGCCACCGGGGGAGCACAGATACGCAGTATTTT
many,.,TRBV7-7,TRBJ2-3,CASSRSWGADTQYF,TGTGCCAGCAGCCGCTCGTGGGGGGCAGATACGCAGTATTTT
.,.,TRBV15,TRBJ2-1,CATSRVKRQAQYNEQFF,TGTGCCACCAGCAGAGTTAAGAGACAGGCACAATACAATGAGCAGTTCTTC
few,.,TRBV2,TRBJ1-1,CASRPQGIGTEAFF,TGTGCCAGCAGGCCCCAGGGGATCGGCACTGAAGCTTTCTTT
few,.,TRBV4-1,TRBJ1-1,CASSQDIQAFF,TGCGCCAGCAGCCAAGATATCCAAGCTTTCTTT
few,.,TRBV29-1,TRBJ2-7,CSAVKGGYEQYF,TGCAGCGCCGTCAAAGGGGGGTACGAGCAGTACTTC
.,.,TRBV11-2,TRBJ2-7,CASSLEMEYEQYF,TGTGCCAGCAGCTTAGAGATGGAGTACGAGCAGTACTTC